This TCR beta chain was found in a study of T cell repertoires in cytomegalovirus infection. Overall study: It was the public TCR beta signatures that indicated both CMV infection and matching HLA type.

Points from the study as a whole: HLA-C-restricted CMV clonotypes gave the most frequent clonotype in two of eight donors. CMV carriers having the relevant HLA were flagged by cumulative public TCR beta family frequency.

The germline gives CDR1 DFQATT, CDR2 SNEGSKA (reference sequence). The CDR3 runs 18 residues. The ends lost 2 bases at V and 7 bases at J; junction bases unmatched: 11. TCRdb re-derived calls from the reads in MiXCR, one entry per CDR3 protein. Of 300,000 to 450,000 distinct CDR3 sequences in the sample, 15% to 20% were seen once. Note on this clonotype: Its target is unknown.

This sequence joins TRBV20-1 and TRBJ2-1; 16 nucleotides agree with TRBD2. The sequencing input was PBMCs. The receptor's source is a human donor in good health (CMV status not recorded). Some clones in this sample may be carry-over from other donors' samples. CDR3: CSARSLGLAGGMGNEQFF. The CDR3, as DNA: TGCAGTGCTAGATCGCTGGGACTAGCGGGAGGGATGGGAAATGAGCAGTTCTTC.